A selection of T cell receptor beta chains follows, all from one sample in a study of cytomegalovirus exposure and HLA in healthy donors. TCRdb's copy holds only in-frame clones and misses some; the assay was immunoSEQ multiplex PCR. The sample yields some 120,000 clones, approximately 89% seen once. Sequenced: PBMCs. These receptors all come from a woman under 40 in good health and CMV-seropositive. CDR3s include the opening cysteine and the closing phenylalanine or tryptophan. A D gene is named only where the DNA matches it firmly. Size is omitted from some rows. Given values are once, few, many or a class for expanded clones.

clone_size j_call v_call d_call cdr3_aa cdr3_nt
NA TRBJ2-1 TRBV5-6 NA CASSLGGGYNEQFF TGTGCCAGCAGTCTAGGTGGGGGGTACAATGAGCAGTTCTTC
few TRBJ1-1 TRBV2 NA CASSERAQVAEAFF TGTGCCAGCAGTGAGCGGGCGCAGGTTGCTGAAGCTTTCTTT
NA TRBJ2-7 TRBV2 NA CASGELRKQYF TGTGCCAGCGGAGAACTACGGAAGCAGTACTTC
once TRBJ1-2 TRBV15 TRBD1 CATSRGQGDYGYTF TGTGCCACCAGCAGAGGCCAGGGGGACTATGGCTACACCTTC
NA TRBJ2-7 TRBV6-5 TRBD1 CASRQGASYEQYF TGTGCCAGCAGACAGGGGGCCTCCTACGAGCAGTACTTC
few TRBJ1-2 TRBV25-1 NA CASSDPSQGTYGYTF TGTGCCAGCAGTGACCCATCACAGGGAACCTATGGCTACACCTTC
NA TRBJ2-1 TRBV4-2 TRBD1 CAAGGEWRQFF TGTGCCGCAGGGGGAGAATGGCGGCAGTTCTTC
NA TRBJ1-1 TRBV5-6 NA CASSLAGGVNTEAFF TGTGCCAGCAGCTTGGCCGGGGGGGTGAACACTGAAGCTTTCTTT
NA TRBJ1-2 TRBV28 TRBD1 CASSHRRQGIYGYTF TGTGCCAGCAGCCACCGACGACAGGGGATCTATGGCTACACCTTC
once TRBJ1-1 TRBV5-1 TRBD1 CASSLGQGGNTEAFF TGCGCCAGCAGCCTCGGACAGGGGGGGAACACTGAAGCTTTCTTT
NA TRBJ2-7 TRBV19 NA CASSIKGDGGAYEQYF TGTGCCAGTAGTATAAAAGGCGACGGTGGAGCCTACGAGCAGTACTTC